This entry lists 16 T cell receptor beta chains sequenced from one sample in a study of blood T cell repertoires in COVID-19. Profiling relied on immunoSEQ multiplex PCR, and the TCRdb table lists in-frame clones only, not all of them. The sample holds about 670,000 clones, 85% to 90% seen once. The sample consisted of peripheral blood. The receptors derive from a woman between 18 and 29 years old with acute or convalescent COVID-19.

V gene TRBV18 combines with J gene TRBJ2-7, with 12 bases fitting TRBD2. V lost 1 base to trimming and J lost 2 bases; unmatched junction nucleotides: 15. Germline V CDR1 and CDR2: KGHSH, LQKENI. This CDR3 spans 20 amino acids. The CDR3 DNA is TGTGCCAGCTCACCACGGAGGGGCAGACCTGGACTAGCGGGGCCCTACGAGCAGTACTTC. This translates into CASSPRRGRPGLAGPYEQYF.

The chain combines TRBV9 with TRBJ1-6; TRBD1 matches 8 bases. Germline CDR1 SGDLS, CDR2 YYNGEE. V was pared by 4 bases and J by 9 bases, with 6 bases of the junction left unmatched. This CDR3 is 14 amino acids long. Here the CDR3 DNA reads TGTGCCAGCAGCCCTGGACAGGGAAGTTCACCCCTCCACTTT. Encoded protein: CASSPGQGSSPLHF. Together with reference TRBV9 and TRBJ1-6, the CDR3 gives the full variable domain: DSGVTQTPKHLITATGQRVTLRCSPRSGDLSVYWYQQSLDQGLQFLIQYYNGEERAKGNILERFSAQQFPDLHSELNLSSLELGDSALYFCASSPGQGSSPLHFGNGTRLTVT.

The CDR3 is CASNLGALDTEAFF. The CDR3 region has the DNA TGTGCCAGCAATTTGGGGGCCCTAGACACTGAAGCTTTCTTT. The chain couples TRBV6-5 to TRBJ1-1; D may be TRBD1 (6 bases). V was pared by 7 bases and J by 3 bases, with 15 bases between. Germline values: CDR1 MNHEY, CDR2 SVGAGI. The CDR3 loop spans 14 amino acids.

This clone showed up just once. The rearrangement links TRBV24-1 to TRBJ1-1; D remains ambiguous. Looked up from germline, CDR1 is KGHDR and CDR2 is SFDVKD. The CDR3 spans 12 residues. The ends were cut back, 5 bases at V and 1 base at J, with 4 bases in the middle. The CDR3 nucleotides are TGTGCCACCAGTGCCTCGAACACTGAAGCTTTCTTT. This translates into CATSASNTEAFF.

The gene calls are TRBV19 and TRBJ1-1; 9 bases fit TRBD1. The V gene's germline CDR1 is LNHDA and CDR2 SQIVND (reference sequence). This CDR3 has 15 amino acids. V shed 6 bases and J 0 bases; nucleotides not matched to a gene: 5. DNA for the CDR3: TGTGCCAGTAGGGACAGGGGAACCGTGAACACTGAAGCTTTCTTT. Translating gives CASRDRGTVNTEAFF.

The CDR3 loop is CASSPQTGGGYGYTF. Here the CDR3 DNA reads TGTGCCAGCTCACCACAAACAGGGGGCGGCTATGGCTACACCTTC. The chain recombines TRBV18 with TRBJ1-2; the match to TRBD1 covers 9 bases. The CDR3 loop spans 15 amino acids. J lost 4 bases, V lost 1 base, and 4 bases had no gene match. Germline V gene sequence: CDR1 KGHSH, CDR2 LQKENI.

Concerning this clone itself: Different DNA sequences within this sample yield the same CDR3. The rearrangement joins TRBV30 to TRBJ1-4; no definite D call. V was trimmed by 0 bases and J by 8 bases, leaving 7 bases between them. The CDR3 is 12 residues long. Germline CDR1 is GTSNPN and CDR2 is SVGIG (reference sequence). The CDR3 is CAWSVSGEKLFF. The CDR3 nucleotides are TGTGCCTGGAGTGTATCCGGGGAAAAACTGTTTTTT. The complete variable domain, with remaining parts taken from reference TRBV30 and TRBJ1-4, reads SQTIHQWPATLVQPVGSPLSLECTVEGTSNPNLYWYRQAAGRGLQLLFYSVGIGQISSEVPQNLSASRPQDRQFILSSKKLLLSDSGFYLCAWSVSGEKLFFGSGTQLSVL.

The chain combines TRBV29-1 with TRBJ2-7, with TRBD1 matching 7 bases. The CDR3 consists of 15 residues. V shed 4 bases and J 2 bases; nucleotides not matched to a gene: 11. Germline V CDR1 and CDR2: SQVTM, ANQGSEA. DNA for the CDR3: TGCAGCGTTGTCTCCCAGGGGGACCAAACCTACGAGCAGTACTTC. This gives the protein CSVVSQGDQTYEQYF.

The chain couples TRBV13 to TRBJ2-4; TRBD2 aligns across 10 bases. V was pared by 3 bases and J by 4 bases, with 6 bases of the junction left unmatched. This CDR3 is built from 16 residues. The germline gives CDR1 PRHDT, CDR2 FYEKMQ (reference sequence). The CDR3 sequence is CASSFPLAGAKNIQYF. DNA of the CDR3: TGTGCCAGCAGCTTCCCCCTAGCGGGGGCTAAAAACATTCAGTACTTC.

CDR3 in DNA: TGTGCCAGCAGCTTCCGCCCCGGACAGAACACTGAAGCTTTCTTT. The encoded protein is CASSFRPGQNTEAFF. The chain combines TRBV11-2 with TRBJ1-1; TRBD1 is a possible D gene (5 bases). Looked up from germline, CDR1 is SGHAT and CDR2 is FQNNGV. The CDR3 is 15 amino acids. Trimming took 3 bases from V and 1 from J, leaving 12 bases between them.

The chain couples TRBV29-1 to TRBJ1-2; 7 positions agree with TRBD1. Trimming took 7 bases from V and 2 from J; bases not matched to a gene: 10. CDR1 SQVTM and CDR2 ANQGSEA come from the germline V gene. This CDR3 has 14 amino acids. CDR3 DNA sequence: TGCAGCGGACTGGGGGCAGGGGGAAACTATGGCTACACCTTC. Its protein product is CSGLGAGGNYGYTF.

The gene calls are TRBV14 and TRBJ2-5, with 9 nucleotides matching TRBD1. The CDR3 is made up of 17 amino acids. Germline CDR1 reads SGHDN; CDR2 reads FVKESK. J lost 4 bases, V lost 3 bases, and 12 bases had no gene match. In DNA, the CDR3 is TGTGCCAGCAGCCATCTACAGACAGGGGGGAATCGAGAGACCCAGTACTTC. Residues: CASSHLQTGGNRETQYF.

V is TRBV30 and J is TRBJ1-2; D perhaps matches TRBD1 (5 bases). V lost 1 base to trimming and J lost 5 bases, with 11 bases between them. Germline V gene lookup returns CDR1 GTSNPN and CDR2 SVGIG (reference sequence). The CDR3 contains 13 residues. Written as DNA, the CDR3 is TGTGCCTGGAGTGCTATCCGACAGTATGGCTACACCTTC. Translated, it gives CAWSAIRQYGYTF.

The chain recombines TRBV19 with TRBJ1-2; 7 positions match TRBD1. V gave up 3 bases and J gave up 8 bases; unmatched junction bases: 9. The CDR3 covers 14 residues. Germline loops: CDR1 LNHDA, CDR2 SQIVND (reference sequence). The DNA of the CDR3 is TGTGCCAGTAGTATGGACAGGTCCGTGGTGGGCTACACCTTC. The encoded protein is CASSMDRSVVGYTF.

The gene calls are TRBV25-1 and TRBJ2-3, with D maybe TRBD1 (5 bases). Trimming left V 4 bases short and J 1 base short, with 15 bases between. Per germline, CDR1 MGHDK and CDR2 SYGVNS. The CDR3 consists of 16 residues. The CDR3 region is CASSVTLGVGTDTQYF. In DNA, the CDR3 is TGTGCCAGCAGTGTCACCCTAGGGGTAGGCACAGATACGCAGTATTTT.

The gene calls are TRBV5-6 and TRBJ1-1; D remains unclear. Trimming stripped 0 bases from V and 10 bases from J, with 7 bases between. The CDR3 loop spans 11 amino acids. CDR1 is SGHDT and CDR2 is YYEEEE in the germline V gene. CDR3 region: CASSLGARAFF. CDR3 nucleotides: TGTGCCAGCAGCTTGGGGGCACGAGCTTTCTTT.